This T cell receptor beta chain was found in a study of shared clonotypes between healthy human individuals. Only Caucasian adults living in Nashville, Tennessee served as donors. Whole-study findings and limits: Compared with memory subsets, naive subsets generally had larger estimated richness.

Concerning this clone: Its antigen is as yet unknown.

Roughly 30,000 T cell genomes (approximately 0.2 ug DNA) went into each sorted-subset replicate. The method was immunoSEQ multiplex PCR; TCRdb's version includes in-frame clones alone and lacks a portion of them. The sample contains around 2.1 million clones, under 97% of which appear only once. The source is a man between 18 and 29 years old in good health. Sequenced: naive CD4+ T cells sorted from blood. The subset was: CD45RA+ positively selected.

The CDR3 reads CASRREGPGELFF. The CDR3 region has the DNA TGTGCCAGCAGGAGAGAGGGACCCGGGGAGCTGTTTTTT. This sequence joins TRBV9 and TRBJ2-2; D is tentatively TRBD1 or TRBD2 (5 bases each). This CDR3 is built from 13 residues. V was cut by 5 bases and J by 6 bases, with 11 bases left in between. Per the germline V gene, CDR1 is SGDLS and CDR2 is YYNGEE.